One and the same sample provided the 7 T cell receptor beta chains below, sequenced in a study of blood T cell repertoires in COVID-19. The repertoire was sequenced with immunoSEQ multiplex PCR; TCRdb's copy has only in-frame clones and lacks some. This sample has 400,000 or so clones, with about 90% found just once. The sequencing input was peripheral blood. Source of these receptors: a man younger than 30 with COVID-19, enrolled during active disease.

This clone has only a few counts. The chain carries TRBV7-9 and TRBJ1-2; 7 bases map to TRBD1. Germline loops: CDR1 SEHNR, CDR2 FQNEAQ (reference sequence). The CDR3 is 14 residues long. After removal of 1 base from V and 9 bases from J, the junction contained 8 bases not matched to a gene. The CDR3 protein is CASSLGQGIVRYTF. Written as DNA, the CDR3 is TGTGCCAGCAGCTTAGGACAGGGAATCGTGCGCTACACCTTC.

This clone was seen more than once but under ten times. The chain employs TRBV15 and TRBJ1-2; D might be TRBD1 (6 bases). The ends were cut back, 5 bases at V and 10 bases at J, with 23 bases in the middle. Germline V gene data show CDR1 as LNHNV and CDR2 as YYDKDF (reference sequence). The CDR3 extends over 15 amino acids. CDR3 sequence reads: CATSPGRGRQEDYTF. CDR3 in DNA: TGTGCCACCAGCCCCGGACGGGGCAGACAGGAGGACTACACCTTC. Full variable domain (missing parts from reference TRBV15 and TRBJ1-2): DAMVIQNPRYQVTQFGKPVTLSCSQTLNHNVMYWYQQKSSQAPKLLFHYYDKDFNNEADTPDNFQSRRPNTSFCFLDIRSPGLGDTAMYLCATSPGRGRQEDYTFGSGTRLTVV.

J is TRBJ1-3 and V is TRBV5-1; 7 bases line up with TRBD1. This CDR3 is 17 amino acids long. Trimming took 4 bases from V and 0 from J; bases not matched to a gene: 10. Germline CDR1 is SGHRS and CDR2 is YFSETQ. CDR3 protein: CASSRDGTDDSGNTIYF. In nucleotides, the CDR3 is TGCGCCAGCAGCCGCGATGGGACAGACGACTCTGGAAACACCATATATTTT.

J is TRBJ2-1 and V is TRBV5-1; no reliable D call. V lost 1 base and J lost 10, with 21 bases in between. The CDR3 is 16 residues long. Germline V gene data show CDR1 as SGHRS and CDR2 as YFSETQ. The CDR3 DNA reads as TGCGCCAGCAGCTTGACCGCGGCAGCAATCCCGCTGGAGCAGTTCTTC. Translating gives CASSLTAAAIPLEQFF.

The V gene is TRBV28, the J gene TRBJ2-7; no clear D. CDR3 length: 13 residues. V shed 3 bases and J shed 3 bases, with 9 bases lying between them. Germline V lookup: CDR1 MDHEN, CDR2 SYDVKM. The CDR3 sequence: CASSFWQFYEQYF. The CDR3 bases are TGTGCCAGCAGTTTCTGGCAGTTCTACGAGCAGTACTTC.

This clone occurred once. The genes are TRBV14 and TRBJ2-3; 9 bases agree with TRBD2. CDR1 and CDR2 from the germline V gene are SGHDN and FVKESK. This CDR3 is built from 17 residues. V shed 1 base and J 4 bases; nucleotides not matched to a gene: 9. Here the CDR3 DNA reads TGTGCCAGCAGCCAAGGAGTTGCGGGAGGGTTGGCAGATACGCAGTATTTT. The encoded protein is CASSQGVAGGLADTQYF.

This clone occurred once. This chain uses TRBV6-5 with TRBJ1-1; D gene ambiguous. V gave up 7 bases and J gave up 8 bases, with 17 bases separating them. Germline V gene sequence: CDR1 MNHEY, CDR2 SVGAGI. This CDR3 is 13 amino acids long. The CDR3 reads CASKLFQPLEAFF. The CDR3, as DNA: TGTGCCAGCAAACTGTTCCAACCATTAGAAGCTTTCTTT.